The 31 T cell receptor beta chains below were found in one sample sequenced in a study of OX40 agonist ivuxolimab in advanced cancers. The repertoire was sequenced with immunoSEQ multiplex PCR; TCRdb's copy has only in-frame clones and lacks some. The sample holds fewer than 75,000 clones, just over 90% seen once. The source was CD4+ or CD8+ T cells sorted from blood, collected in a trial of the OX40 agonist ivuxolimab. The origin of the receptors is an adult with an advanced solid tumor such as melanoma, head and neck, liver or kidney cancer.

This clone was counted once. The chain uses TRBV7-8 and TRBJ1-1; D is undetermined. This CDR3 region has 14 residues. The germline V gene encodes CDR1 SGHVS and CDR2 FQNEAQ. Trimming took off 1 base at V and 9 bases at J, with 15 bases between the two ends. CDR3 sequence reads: CASSLGGEAGKAFF. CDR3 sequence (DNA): TGTGCCAGCAGCTTAGGGGGTGAGGCGGGGAAAGCTTTCTTT.

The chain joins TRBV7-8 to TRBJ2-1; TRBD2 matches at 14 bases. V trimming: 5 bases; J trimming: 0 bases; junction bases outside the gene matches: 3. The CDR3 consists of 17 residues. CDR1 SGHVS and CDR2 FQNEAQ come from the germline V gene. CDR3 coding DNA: TGTGCCAGCAGCCTGACTAGCGGGGGGGTCTCCTACAATGAGCAGTTCTTC. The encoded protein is CASSLTSGGVSYNEQFF.

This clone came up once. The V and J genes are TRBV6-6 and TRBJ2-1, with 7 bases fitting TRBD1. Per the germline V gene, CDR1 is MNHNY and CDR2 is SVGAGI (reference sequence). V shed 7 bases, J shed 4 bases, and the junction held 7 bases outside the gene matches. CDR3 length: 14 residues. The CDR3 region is CASTHRDRYNEQFF. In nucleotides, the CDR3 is TGTGCCAGCACTCACCGGGACAGATACAATGAGCAGTTCTTC.

The CDR3 loop reads CASNPLGGTGPGNTIYF. CDR3 coding DNA: TGTGCCAGCAACCCCCTGGGGGGGACAGGCCCTGGAAACACCATATATTTT. The chain carries TRBV5-5 and TRBJ1-3; 8 bases are shared with TRBD1. Germline assignment: CDR1 SGHKS and CDR2 YYEKEE (reference sequence). V was clipped by 6 bases and J by 2 bases; unmatched bases: 13. CDR3 length: 17 amino acids.

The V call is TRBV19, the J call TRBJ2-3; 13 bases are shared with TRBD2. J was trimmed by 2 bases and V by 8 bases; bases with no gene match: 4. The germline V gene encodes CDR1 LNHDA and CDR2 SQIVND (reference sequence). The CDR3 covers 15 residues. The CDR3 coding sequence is TGTGCCAGTGGACTAGCGGGGGACATCACAGATACGCAGTATTTT. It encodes CASGLAGDITDTQYF.

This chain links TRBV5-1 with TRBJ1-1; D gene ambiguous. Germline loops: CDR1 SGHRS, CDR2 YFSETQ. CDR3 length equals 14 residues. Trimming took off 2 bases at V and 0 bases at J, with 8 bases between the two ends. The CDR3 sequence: CASSFENMNTEAFF. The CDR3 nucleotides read TGCGCCAGCAGCTTTGAGAATATGAACACTGAAGCTTTCTTT.

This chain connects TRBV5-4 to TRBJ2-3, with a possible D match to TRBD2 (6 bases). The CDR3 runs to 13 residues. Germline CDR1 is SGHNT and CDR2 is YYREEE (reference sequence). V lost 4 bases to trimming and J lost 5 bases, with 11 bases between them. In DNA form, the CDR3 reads TGTGCCAGCAGCGGGGACTTCCAAGATACGCAGTATTTT. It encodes CASSGDFQDTQYF.

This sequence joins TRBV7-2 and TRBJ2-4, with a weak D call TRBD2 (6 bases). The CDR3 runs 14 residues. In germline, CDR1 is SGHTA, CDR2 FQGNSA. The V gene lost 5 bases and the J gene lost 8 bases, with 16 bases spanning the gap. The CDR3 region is CASSPQGGQDIQYF. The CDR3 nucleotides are TGTGCCAGCAGCCCCCAGGGAGGCCAGGACATTCAGTACTTC.

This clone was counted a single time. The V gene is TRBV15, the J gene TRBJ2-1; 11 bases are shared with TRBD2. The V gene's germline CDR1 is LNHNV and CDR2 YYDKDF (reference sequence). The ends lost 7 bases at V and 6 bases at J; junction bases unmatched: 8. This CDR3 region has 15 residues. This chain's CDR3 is CATKAGLAGFNEQFF. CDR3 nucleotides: TGTGCCACCAAGGCCGGACTAGCGGGTTTCAATGAGCAGTTCTTC.

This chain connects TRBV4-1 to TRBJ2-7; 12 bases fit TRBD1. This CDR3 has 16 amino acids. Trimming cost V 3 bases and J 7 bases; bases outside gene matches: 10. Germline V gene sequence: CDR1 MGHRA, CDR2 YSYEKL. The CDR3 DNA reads TGCGCCAGCAGCCAGCTACCGGGACAGGGGGCGCGAGAGCAGTACTTC. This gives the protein CASSQLPGQGAREQYF.

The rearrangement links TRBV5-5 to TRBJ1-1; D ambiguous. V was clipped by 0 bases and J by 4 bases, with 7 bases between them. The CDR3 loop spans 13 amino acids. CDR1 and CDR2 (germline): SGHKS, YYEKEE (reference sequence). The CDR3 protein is CASSLAKGTEAFF. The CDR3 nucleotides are TGTGCCAGCAGCTTGGCTAAGGGCACTGAAGCTTTCTTT.

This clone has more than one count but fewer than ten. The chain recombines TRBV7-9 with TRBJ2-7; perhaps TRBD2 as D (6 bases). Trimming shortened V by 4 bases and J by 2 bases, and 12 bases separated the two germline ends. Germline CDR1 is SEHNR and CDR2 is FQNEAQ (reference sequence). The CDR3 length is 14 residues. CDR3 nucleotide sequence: TGTGCCAGCAGCTGGGGGAGGCGGGCCTACGAGCAGTACTTC. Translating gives CASSWGRRAYEQYF.

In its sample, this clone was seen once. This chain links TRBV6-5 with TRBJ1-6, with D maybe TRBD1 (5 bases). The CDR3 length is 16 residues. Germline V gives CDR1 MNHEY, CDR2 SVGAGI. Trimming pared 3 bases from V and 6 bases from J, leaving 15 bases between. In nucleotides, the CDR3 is TGTGCCAGCAGTTATGATCCACAGGCGGGTAATTCACCCCTCCACTTT. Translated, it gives CASSYDPQAGNSPLHF.

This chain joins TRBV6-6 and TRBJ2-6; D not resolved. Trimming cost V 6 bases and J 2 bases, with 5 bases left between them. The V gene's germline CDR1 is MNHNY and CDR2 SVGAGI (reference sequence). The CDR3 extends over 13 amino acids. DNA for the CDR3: TGTGCCAGCAGAATAGCTGGGGCCAACGTCCTGACTTTC. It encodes CASRIAGANVLTF.

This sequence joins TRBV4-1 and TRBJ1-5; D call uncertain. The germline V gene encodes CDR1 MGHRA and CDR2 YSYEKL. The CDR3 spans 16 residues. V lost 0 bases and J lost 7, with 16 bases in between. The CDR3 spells CASSQESLGVRQPQHF. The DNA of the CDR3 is TGCGCCAGCAGCCAAGAATCTCTCGGGGTAAGGCAGCCCCAGCATTTT.

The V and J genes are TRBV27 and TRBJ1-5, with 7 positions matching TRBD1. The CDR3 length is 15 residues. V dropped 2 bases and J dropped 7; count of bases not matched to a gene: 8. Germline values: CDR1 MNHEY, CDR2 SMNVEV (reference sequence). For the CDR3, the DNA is TGTGCCAGCAGTTTACATAACAGGGGTGGGCAGCCCCAGCATTTT. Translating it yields CASSLHNRGGQPQHF.

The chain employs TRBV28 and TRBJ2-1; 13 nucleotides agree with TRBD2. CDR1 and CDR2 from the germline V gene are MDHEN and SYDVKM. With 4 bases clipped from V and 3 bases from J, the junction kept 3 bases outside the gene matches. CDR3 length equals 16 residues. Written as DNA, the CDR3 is TGTGCCAGCAGTTCCACTAGCGGGAGGGGCTACAATGAGCAGTTCTTC. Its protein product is CASSSTSGRGYNEQFF.

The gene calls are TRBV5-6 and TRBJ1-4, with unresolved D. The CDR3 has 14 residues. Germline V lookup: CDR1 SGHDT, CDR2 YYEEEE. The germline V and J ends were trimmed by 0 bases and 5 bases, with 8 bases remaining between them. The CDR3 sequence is CASSLVSVNEKLFF. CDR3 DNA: TGTGCCAGCAGCTTGGTCTCTGTAAATGAAAAACTGTTTTTT.

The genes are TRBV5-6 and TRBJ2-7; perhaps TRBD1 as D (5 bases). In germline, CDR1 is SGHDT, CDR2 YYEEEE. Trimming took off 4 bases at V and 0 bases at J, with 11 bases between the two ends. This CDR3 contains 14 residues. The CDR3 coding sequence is TGTGCCAGCAGCCTCCCCCAGGGCTCCTACGAGCAGTACTTC. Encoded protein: CASSLPQGSYEQYF.

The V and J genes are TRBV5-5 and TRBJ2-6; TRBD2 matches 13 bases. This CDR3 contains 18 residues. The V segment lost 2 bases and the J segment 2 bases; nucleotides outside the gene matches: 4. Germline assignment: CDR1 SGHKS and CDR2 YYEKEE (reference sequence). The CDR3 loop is CASSFGLAGDAGANVLTF. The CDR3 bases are TGTGCCAGCAGCTTTGGACTAGCGGGGGACGCTGGGGCCAACGTCCTGACTTTC.

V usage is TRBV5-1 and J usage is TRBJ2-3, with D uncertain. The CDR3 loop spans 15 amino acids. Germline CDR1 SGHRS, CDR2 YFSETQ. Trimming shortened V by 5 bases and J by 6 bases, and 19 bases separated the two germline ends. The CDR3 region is CASRIIEGDRDTQYF. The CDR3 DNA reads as TGCGCCAGCAGAATCATTGAAGGAGATCGCGATACGCAGTATTTT. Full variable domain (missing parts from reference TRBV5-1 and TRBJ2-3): KAGVTQTPRYLIKTRGQQVTLSCSPISGHRSVSWYQQTPGQGLQFLFEYFSETQRNKGNFPGRFSGRQFSNSRSEMNVSTLELGDSALYLCASRIIEGDRDTQYFGPGTRLTVL.

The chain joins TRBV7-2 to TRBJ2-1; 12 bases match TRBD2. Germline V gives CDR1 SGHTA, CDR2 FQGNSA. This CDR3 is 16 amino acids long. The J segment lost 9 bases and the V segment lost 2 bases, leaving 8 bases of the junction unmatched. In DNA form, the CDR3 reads TGTGCCAGCAGCTTATACGCTAGCGGGGGGGGAGGTGAGCAGTTCTTC. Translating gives CASSLYASGGGGEQFF.

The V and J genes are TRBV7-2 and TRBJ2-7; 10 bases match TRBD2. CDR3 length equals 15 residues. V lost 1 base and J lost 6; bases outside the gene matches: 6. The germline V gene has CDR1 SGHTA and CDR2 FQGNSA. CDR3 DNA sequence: TGTGCCAGCAGCTTAGGCCTCCTAGCGGGGGCCGAGCAGTACTTC. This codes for CASSLGLLAGAEQYF.

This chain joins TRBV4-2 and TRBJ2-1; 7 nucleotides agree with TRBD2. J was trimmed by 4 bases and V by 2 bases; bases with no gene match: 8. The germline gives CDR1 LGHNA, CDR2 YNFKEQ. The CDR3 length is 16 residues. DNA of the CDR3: TGTGCCAGCAGCCAATTAAGCGGGGTGAATTACAATGAGCAGTTCTTC. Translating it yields CASSQLSGVNYNEQFF.

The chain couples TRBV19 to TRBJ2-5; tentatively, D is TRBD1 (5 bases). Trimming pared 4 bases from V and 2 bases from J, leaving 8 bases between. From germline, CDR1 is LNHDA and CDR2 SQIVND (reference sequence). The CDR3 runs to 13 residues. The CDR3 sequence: CASSTTAQETQYF. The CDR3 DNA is TGTGCCAGTAGTACGACAGCTCAAGAGACCCAGTACTTC.

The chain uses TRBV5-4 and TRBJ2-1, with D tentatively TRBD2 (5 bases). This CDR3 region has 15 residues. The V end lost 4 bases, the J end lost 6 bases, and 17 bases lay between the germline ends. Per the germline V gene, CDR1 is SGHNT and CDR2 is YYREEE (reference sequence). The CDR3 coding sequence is TGTGCCAGCAGCCCTGCTACGGGGTCTCCCAATGAGCAGTTCTTC. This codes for CASSPATGSPNEQFF.

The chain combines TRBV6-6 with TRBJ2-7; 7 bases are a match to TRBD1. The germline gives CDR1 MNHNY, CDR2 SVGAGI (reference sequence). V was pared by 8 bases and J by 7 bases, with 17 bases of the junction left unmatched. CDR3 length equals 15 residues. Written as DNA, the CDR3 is TGTGCCAGCGTGAACACCAGACAGGGAAAGAGAGAGCAGTACTTC. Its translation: CASVNTRQGKREQYF.

CDR3 bases: TGTGCCAGCAGTTTATACCGGACAAGGGGAGAGACCCAGTACTTC. The encoded protein is CASSLYRTRGETQYF. The chain has TRBV27 and TRBJ2-5; the D gene is possibly TRBD1 (5 bases). In germline, CDR1 is MNHEY, CDR2 SMNVEV (reference sequence). CDR3 length: 15 amino acids. V lost 1 base and J 4 bases, leaving 13 bases between the germline ends.

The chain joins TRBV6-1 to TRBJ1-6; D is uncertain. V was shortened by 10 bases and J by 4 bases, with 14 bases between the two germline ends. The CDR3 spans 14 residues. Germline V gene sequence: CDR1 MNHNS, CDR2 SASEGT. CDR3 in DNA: TGTGCCACGACTCAAGGGAGTTATAATTCACCCCTCCACTTT. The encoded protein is CATTQGSYNSPLHF.

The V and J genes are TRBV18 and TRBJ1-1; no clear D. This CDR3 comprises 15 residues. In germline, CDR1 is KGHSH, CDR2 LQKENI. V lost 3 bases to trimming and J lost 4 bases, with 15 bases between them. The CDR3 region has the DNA TGTGCCAGCTCACCCACCGGGCAGGAGGGCACTGAAGCTTTCTTT. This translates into CASSPTGQEGTEAFF.

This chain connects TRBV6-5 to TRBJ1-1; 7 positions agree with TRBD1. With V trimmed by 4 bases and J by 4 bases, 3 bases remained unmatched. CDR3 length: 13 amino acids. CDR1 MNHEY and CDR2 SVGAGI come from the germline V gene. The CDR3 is CASSWGQSTEAFF. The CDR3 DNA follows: TGTGCCAGCAGTTGGGGACAGAGCACTGAAGCTTTCTTT.